This T cell receptor (beta chain) was sequenced for a study of glioma-infiltrating T cells. At the level of the study: WHO grade II oligodendrogliomas or astrocytomas, plus non-recurrent WHO grade IV glioblastomas, were sampled. Blood libraries targeted roughly 4.5- to 10-fold coverage of roughly 1 million T cells.

The iRepertoire nested amplicon-rescue multiplex PCR amplified TCR alpha and beta CDR3s from RNA. For one-step reverse transcription and amplification, roughly 95-450 ng of tissue mRNA or PBMC total RNA was used. TCRdb called the multiplex PCR reads again in MiXCR, with one record for every CDR3 protein. The sample contains 300,000 to 400,000 distinct CDR3 sequences, 35% to 45% of which appear only once. Overall study findings and caveats: Patients with low tissue-blood divergence carried a signature set of shared blood CDR3 motifs.

This clonotype has ten or more counts. The target antigen is unknown. This CDR3 has 13 residues. Trimming stripped 11 bases from V and 9 bases from J, with 20 bases between. Germline assignment: CDR1 MDHEN and CDR2 SYDVKM. This rearrangement joins TRBV28 to TRBJ2-1; D is perhaps TRBD1 or TRBD2 (5 bases each). The receptor comes from a human donor with low-grade glioma or glioblastoma, undergoing nonglioma brain surgery, or in good health (not recorded which). Sequencing was performed on glioma tissue, nonneoplastic brain tissue, or PBMCs (not recorded which). CDR3 sequence: CACAGTAVGEQFF. The CDR3 DNA follows: TGTGCCTGCGCCGGGACCGCTGTCGGTGAGCAGTTCTTC.